This T cell receptor (beta chain) comes out of a study of blood T cell repertoires in COVID-19. Repertoires were generated with immunoSEQ multiplex PCR, while TCRdb's copy carries only in-frame clones and drops some. The data hold about 270,000 clones, with approximately 87% observed a single time. Germline CDR1 MNHEY, CDR2 SMNVEV (reference sequence). CDR3 length: 15 amino acids. Trimming took off 1 base at V and 1 base at J, with 9 bases between the two ends. Seattle patient enrollment occurred during active infection, with longitudinal follow-up thereafter. This receptor was identified in a woman in her thirties with COVID-19, enrolled during active disease. Sequencing was done on a sample of peripheral blood. This sequence joins TRBV27 and TRBJ2-3; tentatively, D is TRBD2 (6 bases). CDR3 coding DNA: TGTGCCAGCAGTTTATTGTGGGGGGGCACAGATACGCAGTATTTT. Encoded protein: CASSLLWGGTDTQYF.